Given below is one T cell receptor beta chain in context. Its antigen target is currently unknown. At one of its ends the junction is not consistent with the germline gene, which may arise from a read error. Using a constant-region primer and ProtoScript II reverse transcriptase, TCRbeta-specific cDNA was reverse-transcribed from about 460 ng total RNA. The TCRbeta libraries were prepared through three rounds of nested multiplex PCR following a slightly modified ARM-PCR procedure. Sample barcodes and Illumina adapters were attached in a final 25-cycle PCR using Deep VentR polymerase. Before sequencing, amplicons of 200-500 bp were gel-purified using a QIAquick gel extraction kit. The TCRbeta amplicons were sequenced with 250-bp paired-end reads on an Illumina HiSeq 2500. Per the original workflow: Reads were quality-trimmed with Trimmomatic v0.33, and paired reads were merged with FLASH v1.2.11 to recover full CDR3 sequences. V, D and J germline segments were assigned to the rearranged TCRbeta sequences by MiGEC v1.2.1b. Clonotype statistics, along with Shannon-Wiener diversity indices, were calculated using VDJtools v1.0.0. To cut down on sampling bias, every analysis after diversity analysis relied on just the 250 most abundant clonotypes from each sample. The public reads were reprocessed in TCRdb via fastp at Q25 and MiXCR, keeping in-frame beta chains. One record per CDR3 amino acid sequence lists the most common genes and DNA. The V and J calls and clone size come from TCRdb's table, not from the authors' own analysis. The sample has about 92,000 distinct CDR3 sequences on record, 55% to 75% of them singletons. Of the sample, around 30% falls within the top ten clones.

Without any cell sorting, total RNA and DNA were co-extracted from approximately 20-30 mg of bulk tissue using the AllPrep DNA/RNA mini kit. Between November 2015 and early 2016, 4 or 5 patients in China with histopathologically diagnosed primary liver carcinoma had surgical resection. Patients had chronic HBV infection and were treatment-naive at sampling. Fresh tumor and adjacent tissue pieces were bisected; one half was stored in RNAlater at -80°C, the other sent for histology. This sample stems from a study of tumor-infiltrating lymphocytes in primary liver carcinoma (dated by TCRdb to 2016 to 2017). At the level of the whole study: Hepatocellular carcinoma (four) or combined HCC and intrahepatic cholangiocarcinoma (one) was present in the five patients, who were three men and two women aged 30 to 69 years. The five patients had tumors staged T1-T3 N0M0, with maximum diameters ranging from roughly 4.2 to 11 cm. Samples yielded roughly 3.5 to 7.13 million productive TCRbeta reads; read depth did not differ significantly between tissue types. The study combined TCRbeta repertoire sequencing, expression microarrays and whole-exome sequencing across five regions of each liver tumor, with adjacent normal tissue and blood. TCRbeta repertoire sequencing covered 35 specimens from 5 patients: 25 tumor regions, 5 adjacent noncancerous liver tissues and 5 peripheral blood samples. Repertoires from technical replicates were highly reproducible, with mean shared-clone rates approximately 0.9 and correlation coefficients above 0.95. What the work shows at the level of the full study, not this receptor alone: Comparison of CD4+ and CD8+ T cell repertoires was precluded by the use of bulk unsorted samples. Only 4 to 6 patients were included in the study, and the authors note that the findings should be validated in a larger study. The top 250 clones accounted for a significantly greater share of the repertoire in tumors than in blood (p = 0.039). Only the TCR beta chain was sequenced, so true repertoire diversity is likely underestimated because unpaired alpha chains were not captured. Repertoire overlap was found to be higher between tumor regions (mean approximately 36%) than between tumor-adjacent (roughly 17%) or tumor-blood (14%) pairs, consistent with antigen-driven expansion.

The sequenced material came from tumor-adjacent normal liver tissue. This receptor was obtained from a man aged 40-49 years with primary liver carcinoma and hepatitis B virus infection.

The nucleotides read TGTGCCAGCAGCCAAGATAGGACAGTGCGGAACACCGGGGAGCTGTTGTTC. The translation is CASSQDRTVRNTGELLF. The chain joins TRBV4-2 to TRBJ2-2, with TRBD1 as a weak D call on 6 bases. There are 17 amino acids in the CDR3, from cysteine to phenylalanine inclusive. The retained sequence is limited to the CDR3, 51 bases, with the frame set at the first base. The CDR1 and CDR2 encoded by the germline V gene are LGHNA and YNFKEQ.